This is a list of T cell receptor beta chains from one sample in a study of T cells after posttransplantation cyclophosphamide. Clones were read by immunoSEQ multiplex PCR, and TCRdb kept only the in-frame ones, dropping some. The sample yields approximately 28,000 clones, 90% to 95% seen once. Sequenced material: naive CD4+ T cells sorted from PBMCs. The receptors were gathered from a woman between 55 and 75 years old in good health, CMV-negative, and a related stem cell transplant donor. Both conserved end residues are part of each CDR3. A D gene is named only where the DNA matches it firmly. Some rows have no size entry. The others give once, few or many, or a class for an expanded clone.

v_call: TRBV5-1
d_call: -
clone_size: once
j_call: TRBJ2-3
cdr3_nt: TGCGCCAGCAGCTTGGTACCTGATCCACGGGCGCAGTATTTT
cdr3_aa: CASSLVPDPRAQYF

v_call: TRBV6-5
d_call: -
clone_size: -
j_call: TRBJ1-2
cdr3_nt: TGTGCCAGCAGTTACTCGCGTGCAGGGAACTATGGCTACACCTTC
cdr3_aa: CASSYSRAGNYGYTF

v_call: TRBV6-1
d_call: -
clone_size: once
j_call: TRBJ1-5
cdr3_nt: TGTGCCAGCAGTGAAACCGGGAGGGCCTGGCAGCCCCAGCATTTT
cdr3_aa: CASSETGRAWQPQHF

v_call: TRBV7-6
d_call: -
clone_size: -
j_call: TRBJ2-2
cdr3_nt: TGTGCCAGCAGCAACTGGGGCAAGAACACCGGGGAGCTGTTTTTT
cdr3_aa: CASSNWGKNTGELFF

v_call: TRBV27
d_call: -
clone_size: -
j_call: TRBJ2-1
cdr3_nt: TGTGCCAGCAGTTTAAGGGACTCCTCCTACAATGAGCAGTTCTTC
cdr3_aa: CASSLRDSSYNEQFF

v_call: TRBV18
d_call: TRBD1
clone_size: -
j_call: TRBJ1-1
cdr3_nt: TGTGCCAGCTCTCCCAGACAGGGCGCGGACACTGAAGCTTTCTTT
cdr3_aa: CASSPRQGADTEAFF

v_call: TRBV11-2
d_call: -
clone_size: once
j_call: TRBJ1-3
cdr3_nt: TGTGCCAGCAGCTTAGATGGCAGGCCCAACTCTGGAAACACCATATATTTT
cdr3_aa: CASSLDGRPNSGNTIYF

v_call: TRBV19
d_call: -
clone_size: few
j_call: TRBJ1-5
cdr3_nt: TGTGCCAGTAGTACGCGTACCTTAAACGGGCCCCAGCATTTT
cdr3_aa: CASSTRTLNGPQHF

v_call: TRBV11-2
d_call: -
clone_size: once
j_call: TRBJ2-1
cdr3_nt: TGTGCCAGCAGCCTCGGGACAAACAATGAGCAGTTCTTC
cdr3_aa: CASSLGTNNEQFF

v_call: TRBV9
d_call: TRBD2
clone_size: -
j_call: TRBJ2-1
cdr3_nt: TGTGCCAGCAGCCCGGCTAGCGGGAGGGCCCCTGAGCAGTTCTTC
cdr3_aa: CASSPASGRAPEQFF

v_call: TRBV5-1
d_call: TRBD1
clone_size: -
j_call: TRBJ2-3
cdr3_nt: TGCGCCAGCAGCTTCGACAGGGGGAGGAGCACAGATACGCAGTATTTT
cdr3_aa: CASSFDRGRSTDTQYF

v_call: TRBV2
d_call: -
clone_size: -
j_call: TRBJ2-5
cdr3_nt: TGTGCCAGCAGTGGAAGTGAGGCGGGGCGGCACTTC
cdr3_aa: CASSGSEAGRHF

v_call: TRBV5-6
d_call: -
clone_size: few
j_call: TRBJ1-5
cdr3_nt: TGTGCCAGCAGCTTCCGGAATCAGCCCCAGCATTTT
cdr3_aa: CASSFRNQPQHF

v_call: TRBV7-3
d_call: TRBD1
clone_size: -
j_call: TRBJ2-7
cdr3_nt: TGTGCCAGCAGCTCCCGGGACAGGGTCAACGAGCAGTACTTC
cdr3_aa: CASSSRDRVNEQYF

v_call: TRBV6-1
d_call: TRBD1
clone_size: -
j_call: TRBJ2-3
cdr3_nt: TGTGCCAGCAGTGAAAGGGGGCCAGATACGCAGTATTTT
cdr3_aa: CASSERGPDTQYF